This is a list of T cell receptor beta chains from one sample in a study of radiation and T cells in renal cell carcinoma. Libraries were prepared by immunoSEQ multiplex PCR; TCRdb keeps only in-frame clonotypes and omits some of them. The table lists about 130,000 clones, approximately 90% of them singletons, with 5.8% in the top ten. This sample comprised blood, obtained from a patient whose treatment included radiotherapy and nephrectomy. Every receptor here comes from a woman between 70 and 85 years old with renal cell carcinoma. CDR3s include the opening cysteine and the closing phenylalanine or tryptophan. D genes are given only for firm matches. Not all rows give a size; the values are once, few, many and, for expanded clones, a class.

clone_size: .
j_call: TRBJ2-1
d_call: .
v_call: TRBV9
cdr3_nt: TGTGCCAGCAGCGTAGGGGAAGGTCACAATGAGCAGTTCTTC
cdr3_aa: CASSVGEGHNEQFF

clone_size: .
j_call: TRBJ1-2
d_call: TRBD1
v_call: TRBV6-5
cdr3_nt: TGTGCCAGCAGTTACGTCGCAGGGGGGTATGGCTACACCTTC
cdr3_aa: CASSYVAGGYGYTF

clone_size: .
j_call: TRBJ1-3
d_call: .
v_call: TRBV20-1
cdr3_nt: TGCAGTGCTAGAGAGCGAAACACCATATATTTT
cdr3_aa: CSARERNTIYF

clone_size: .
j_call: TRBJ2-3
d_call: .
v_call: TRBV7-9
cdr3_nt: TGTGCCAGCAGCTCAGACGGGACACTAATACTCACAGATACGCAGTATTTT
cdr3_aa: CASSSDGTLILTDTQYF

clone_size: .
j_call: TRBJ2-7
d_call: .
v_call: TRBV7-6
cdr3_nt: TGTGCCAGCAGCCGACCTCGAGGGGCCACTTCCTACGAGCAGTACTTC
cdr3_aa: CASSRPRGATSYEQYF

clone_size: .
j_call: TRBJ1-6
d_call: .
v_call: TRBV28
cdr3_nt: TGTGCCAGCAGTTCCCTTAGCGGGTCTTTATCGCCACCCCTCCACTTT
cdr3_aa: CASSSLSGSLSPPLHF

clone_size: .
j_call: TRBJ2-3
d_call: TRBD2
v_call: TRBV9
cdr3_nt: TGTGCCAGCAGCGGCGGGACTAGCGGGGCCACAGATACGCAGTATTTT
cdr3_aa: CASSGGTSGATDTQYF

clone_size: .
j_call: TRBJ2-1
d_call: .
v_call: TRBV5-1
cdr3_nt: TGCGCCAGCAGCTTGCAAGCGACTACCCCGGCCCTCTACAATGAGCAGTTCTTC
cdr3_aa: CASSLQATTPALYNEQFF

clone_size: once
j_call: TRBJ1-5
d_call: TRBD1
v_call: TRBV19
cdr3_nt: TGTGCCAGTAGTATAGTAGGCTCGACAGGGGGTCAGCCCCAGCATTTT
cdr3_aa: CASSIVGSTGGQPQHF

clone_size: .
j_call: TRBJ1-2
d_call: .
v_call: TRBV27
cdr3_nt: TGTGCCAGCAGGTGGGGGGCTAACTATGGCTACACCTTC
cdr3_aa: CASRWGANYGYTF

clone_size: .
j_call: TRBJ2-3
d_call: TRBD1
v_call: TRBV6-1
cdr3_nt: TGTGCCAGCAGGGACGGGACAGGGCCAGATACGCAGTATTTT
cdr3_aa: CASRDGTGPDTQYF

clone_size: .
j_call: TRBJ1-1
d_call: .
v_call: TRBV6-5
cdr3_nt: TGTGCCAGCAGACCGGGGACGCCAAACACTGAAGCTTTCTTT
cdr3_aa: CASRPGTPNTEAFF

clone_size: .
j_call: TRBJ2-3
d_call: .
v_call: TRBV11-1
cdr3_nt: TGTGCCAGCAGCCCCAGGGGCTCTAGCACAGATACGCAGTATTTT
cdr3_aa: CASSPRGSSTDTQYF

clone_size: .
j_call: TRBJ2-5
d_call: .
v_call: TRBV28
cdr3_nt: TGTGCCAGCAGTTTACGTACCCCACAAGAGACCCAGTACTTC
cdr3_aa: CASSLRTPQETQYF

clone_size: .
j_call: TRBJ1-4
d_call: .
v_call: TRBV5-6
cdr3_nt: TGTGCCAGCAGCGCCCAGGGGCTAGGGGATGAAAAACTGTTTTTT
cdr3_aa: CASSAQGLGDEKLFF

clone_size: .
j_call: TRBJ2-5
d_call: TRBD1
v_call: TRBV5-1
cdr3_nt: TGCGCCAGCAGCTTGTTGCAGGGGGCAGAGACCCAGTACTTC
cdr3_aa: CASSLLQGAETQYF

clone_size: .
j_call: TRBJ1-2
d_call: .
v_call: TRBV6-1
cdr3_nt: TGTGCCAGCAGTGAAAGTTCTCGGTATGGCTACACCTTC
cdr3_aa: CASSESSRYGYTF

clone_size: .
j_call: TRBJ1-5
d_call: .
v_call: TRBV2
cdr3_nt: TGTGCCAGCAGTTCAGGTACCAATCAGCCCCAGCATTTT
cdr3_aa: CASSSGTNQPQHF

clone_size: .
j_call: TRBJ2-3
d_call: TRBD1
v_call: TRBV7-3
cdr3_nt: TGTGCCAGCAGCCTCCCCGGACAGGGCCACACAGATACGCAGTATTTT
cdr3_aa: CASSLPGQGHTDTQYF

clone_size: .
j_call: TRBJ1-1
d_call: .
v_call: TRBV9
cdr3_nt: TGTGCCAGCAGCGTAGGTGATCTCACTGAAGCTTTCTTT
cdr3_aa: CASSVGDLTEAFF

clone_size: .
j_call: TRBJ2-7
d_call: TRBD2
v_call: TRBV6-5
cdr3_nt: TGTGCCAGCAGTTACGGCGCGGGGGGGCACGAGCAGTACTTC
cdr3_aa: CASSYGAGGHEQYF

clone_size: .
j_call: TRBJ2-7
d_call: .
v_call: TRBV7-2
cdr3_nt: TGTGCCAGCAGCTTAGTGGGGGGCCTCCCCTCCTACGAGCAGTACTTC
cdr3_aa: CASSLVGGLPSYEQYF

clone_size: .
j_call: TRBJ1-6
d_call: .
v_call: TRBV7-9
cdr3_nt: TGTGCCAGCAGCTCTACAGGGAATTCACCCCTCCACTTT
cdr3_aa: CASSSTGNSPLHF

clone_size: .
j_call: TRBJ2-1
d_call: TRBD1
v_call: TRBV7-6
cdr3_nt: TGTGCCAGCGGCGGAGCCGACAGGGCGAGAGAGCAGTTCTTC
cdr3_aa: CASGGADRAREQFF

clone_size: .
j_call: TRBJ1-5
d_call: .
v_call: TRBV25-1
cdr3_nt: TGTGCCAGCAGTGGGGGGGGTAGCAATCAGCCCCAGCATTTT
cdr3_aa: CASSGGGSNQPQHF

clone_size: .
j_call: TRBJ1-4
d_call: .
v_call: TRBV4-3
cdr3_nt: TGCGCCAGCAGCCTGGACGGGCCAACTAATGAAAAACTGTTTTTT
cdr3_aa: CASSLDGPTNEKLFF

clone_size: .
j_call: TRBJ2-5
d_call: TRBD1
v_call: TRBV9
cdr3_nt: TGTGCCAGCAGCGTAGTGGCAGGGGGTCAAGAGACCCAGTACTTC
cdr3_aa: CASSVVAGGQETQYF

clone_size: .
j_call: TRBJ2-2
d_call: TRBD1
v_call: TRBV5-1
cdr3_nt: TGCGCCAGCAGCGCAGGGACAGGGGGCGGGACCGGGGAGCTGTTTTTT
cdr3_aa: CASSAGTGGGTGELFF

clone_size: few
j_call: TRBJ2-3
d_call: .
v_call: TRBV13
cdr3_nt: TGTGCCAGCAGCCGGAGGTACACAGATACGCAGTATTTT
cdr3_aa: CASSRRYTDTQYF

clone_size: .
j_call: TRBJ1-2
d_call: .
v_call: TRBV6-5
cdr3_nt: TGTGCCAGCAGCGGGCCCAAGGCTGACTATGGCTACACCTTC
cdr3_aa: CASSGPKADYGYTF

clone_size: .
j_call: TRBJ2-7
d_call: .
v_call: TRBV9
cdr3_nt: TGTGCCAGCAGCGTAGGGGGCTCCTACGAGCAGTACTTC
cdr3_aa: CASSVGGSYEQYF

clone_size: .
j_call: TRBJ1-4
d_call: TRBD1
v_call: TRBV5-4
cdr3_nt: TGTGCCAGCAGCTTGGACAGGGGGGCAACTAATGAAAAACTGTTTTTT
cdr3_aa: CASSLDRGATNEKLFF

clone_size: .
j_call: TRBJ2-5
d_call: .
v_call: TRBV29-1
cdr3_nt: TGCAGCGTTGAAGATATGACCGGCTTTCAAGAGACCCAGTACTTC
cdr3_aa: CSVEDMTGFQETQYF

clone_size: .
j_call: TRBJ2-7
d_call: TRBD2
v_call: TRBV9
cdr3_nt: TGTGCCAGCAGCCCCACAGCGGGGGTGACCTACGAGCAGTACTTC
cdr3_aa: CASSPTAGVTYEQYF